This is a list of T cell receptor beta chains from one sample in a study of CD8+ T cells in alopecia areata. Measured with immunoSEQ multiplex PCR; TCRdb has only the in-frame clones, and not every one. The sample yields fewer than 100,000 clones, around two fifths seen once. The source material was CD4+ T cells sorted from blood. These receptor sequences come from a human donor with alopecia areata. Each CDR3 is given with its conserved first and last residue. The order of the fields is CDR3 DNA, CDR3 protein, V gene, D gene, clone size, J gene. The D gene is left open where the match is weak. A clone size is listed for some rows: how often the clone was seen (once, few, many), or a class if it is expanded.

TGCAGCGTAAAAGACAGGGTGCTAGCGGACGAGCAGTACTTC	CSVKDRVLADEQYF	TRBV29-1	-	-	TRBJ2-7
TGTGCCATCAGTGAGTCCGGGGGGAAAACGCAGTATTTT	CAISESGGKTQYF	TRBV10-3	TRBD2	-	TRBJ2-3
TGCAGCGTTGAGGACGGCTTCGTAGATACGCAGTATTTT	CSVEDGFVDTQYF	TRBV29-1	-	-	TRBJ2-3
TGTGCCAGCAGCCCCAGGGGGACAGGCAATGAGCAGTTCTTC	CASSPRGTGNEQFF	TRBV7-9	TRBD1	few	TRBJ2-1
TGTGCCAGCAGCCCCGCGGACTACGAGCAGTACTTC	CASSPADYEQYF	TRBV11-2	-	-	TRBJ2-7
TGCAGCGTTTTGGTGAGCACAGATACGCAGTATTTT	CSVLVSTDTQYF	TRBV29-1	-	-	TRBJ2-3
TGCAGCGTTGTCACAATACAAGAGACCCAGTACTTC	CSVVTIQETQYF	TRBV29-1	-	few	TRBJ2-5
TGTGCCAGCGGACCCTATGAGACCCAGTACTTC	CASGPYETQYF	TRBV2	-	-	TRBJ2-5
TGTGCCACAGGGCCCCCGAGCGGCCAGTACTTC	CATGPPSGQYF	TRBV11-2	-	few	TRBJ2-5
TGCAGCGTCGGACAGCTAAACTACGAGCAGTACTTC	CSVGQLNYEQYF	TRBV29-1	-	once	TRBJ2-7
TGCGCCAGCAGCCAAGATTCGGCAGGGAGATCACCCCTCCACTTT	CASSQDSAGRSPLHF	TRBV4-1	-	-	TRBJ1-6
TGTGCCAGCAGCTACCGAGGACAGGCGGGACAGCCCCAGCATTTT	CASSYRGQAGQPQHF	TRBV7-2	TRBD1	-	TRBJ1-5
TGCAGCGGGACAGTCGAGAACACTGAAGCTTTCTTT	CSGTVENTEAFF	TRBV29-1	-	-	TRBJ1-1
TGTGCCAGCAGCCCCCGAGCGGGAGGTACCTACGAGCAGTACTTC	CASSPRAGGTYEQYF	TRBV9	TRBD2	-	TRBJ2-7
TGTGCCAGCAGTTACGCGGGGACAGCGGGCTCCTACGAGCAGTACTTC	CASSYAGTAGSYEQYF	TRBV6-5	-	few	TRBJ2-7
TGCAGCGTTGAATTGAACACTGAAGCTTTCTTT	CSVELNTEAFF	TRBV29-1	-	-	TRBJ1-1
TGCAGCGTTAAGAGGGAGGCAGATACGCAGTATTTT	CSVKREADTQYF	TRBV29-1	-	few	TRBJ2-3
TGTGCCTGGAGTGTTGGGACAGGGGGATTCGAGCAGTACTTC	CAWSVGTGGFEQYF	TRBV30	TRBD1	-	TRBJ2-7
TGCGCCAGCAGCCAAGTGGGCACAGATACGCAGTATTTT	CASSQVGTDTQYF	TRBV4-1	-	-	TRBJ2-3
TGCAGCGCCCTCATGGTAGAGGATTCCTACGAGCAGTACTTC	CSALMVEDSYEQYF	TRBV29-1	-	-	TRBJ2-7
TGCAGCGCTACACGGGGGGTGGATGAGCAGTTCTTC	CSATRGVDEQFF	TRBV29-1	TRBD2	-	TRBJ2-1
TGCAGCGTTCCGACCGGTGGGGTGGGTGACGAGCAGTACTTC	CSVPTGGVGDEQYF	TRBV29-1	-	-	TRBJ2-7
TGTGCCAGCAGCCCCGGGACAGGCCTTCAGCCCCAGCATTTT	CASSPGTGLQPQHF	TRBV6-5	TRBD1	-	TRBJ1-5
TGTGCCAGCAGCTTATTTGGCCACGAGCAGTACTTC	CASSLFGHEQYF	TRBV11-2	-	few	TRBJ2-7
TGTGCCAGCAGCTGGGGGCAAGAGACCCAGTACTTC	CASSWGQETQYF	TRBV28	-	-	TRBJ2-5
TGCAGCGTTTCGGGGTTCTTTGGGGAGACCCAGTACTTC	CSVSGFFGETQYF	TRBV29-1	-	-	TRBJ2-5
TGCAGCGTTGGAACGGCCTCGAACACCGGGGAGCTGTTTTTT	CSVGTASNTGELFF	TRBV29-1	-	-	TRBJ2-2
TGTGCCTGGAGTGTCGGGGCGTCGCAGCCCCAGCATTTT	CAWSVGASQPQHF	TRBV30	-	once	TRBJ1-5
TGCGCCAGCAGCTTCGCCCGGTTAGGCCAAGAGACCCAGTACTTC	CASSFARLGQETQYF	TRBV5-1	-	-	TRBJ2-5
TGTGCCTGGAGTCAGGACCTCCTCTACGAGCAGTACTTC	CAWSQDLLYEQYF	TRBV30	-	few	TRBJ2-7
TGTGCCAGCAGCAGTCAGGCTGGCTACGAGCAGTACTTC	CASSSQAGYEQYF	TRBV2	-	few	TRBJ2-7
TGCAGCGTTGTTGGCACCATAGGCGAGCAGTACTTC	CSVVGTIGEQYF	TRBV29-1	-	-	TRBJ2-7
TGTGCCAGCAGCTCACAGGGCGGCACTGAAGCTTTCTTT	CASSSQGGTEAFF	TRBV7-2	-	-	TRBJ1-1
TGTGCCAGCAGCACCCGGGACTATCATGGCGCTGAGCAGTTCTTC	CASSTRDYHGAEQFF	TRBV9	TRBD2	few	TRBJ2-1
TGCAGCGGAAGATCTAGGGGAAACACTGAAGCTTTCTTT	CSGRSRGNTEAFF	TRBV29-1	-	few	TRBJ1-1